This TCR beta chain comes out of a study of shared clonotypes between healthy human individuals. Naive CD8 isolation took CD45RO-negative cells positively selected for CCR7 and excluded terminally differentiated effector memory CD45RA+ cells. The donors, all of them Caucasian adults, lived in Nashville, Tennessee. This was a deep-level run. The protocol was immunoSEQ multiplex PCR, while the TCRdb copy is restricted to in-frame clones and leaves out a portion. The sample comprises some 2.1 million clones, roughly 93% of which are singletons, and under 2% rests with the top ten. This TCR came from a man younger than 35 in good health. Some clones in this sample may be carry-over from other donors' samples. The sample was naive CD8+ T cells from PBMCs.

CDR3 DNA: TGTGCCAGCAGCGGGCGAGGGGGCGGACTGGGACAAGAGACCCAGTACTTC. Translated, it gives CASSGRGGGLGQETQYF. The chain joins TRBV7-9 to TRBJ2-5; 7 bases match TRBD1. After removal of 5 bases from V and 2 bases from J, the junction contained 14 bases not matched to a gene. CDR1 and CDR2 (germline): SEHNR, FQNEAQ (reference sequence). The CDR3 has 17 amino acids. The entire variable domain, with the rest obtained from reference TRBV7-9 and TRBJ2-5, is as follows: DTGVSQNPRHKITKRGQNVTFRCDPISEHNRLYWYRQTLGQGPEFLTYFQNEAQLEKSRLLSDRFSAERPKGSFSTLEIQRTEQGDSAMYLCASSGRGGGLGQETQYFGPGTRLLVL.